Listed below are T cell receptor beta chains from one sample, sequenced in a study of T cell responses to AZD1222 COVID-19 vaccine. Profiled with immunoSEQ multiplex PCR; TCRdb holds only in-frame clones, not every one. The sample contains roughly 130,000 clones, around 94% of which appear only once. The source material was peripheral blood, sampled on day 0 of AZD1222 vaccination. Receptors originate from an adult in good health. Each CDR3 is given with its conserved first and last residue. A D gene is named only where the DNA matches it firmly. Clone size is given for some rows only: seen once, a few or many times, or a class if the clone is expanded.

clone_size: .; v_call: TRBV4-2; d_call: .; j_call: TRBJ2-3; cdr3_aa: CASSQALGVADTQYF
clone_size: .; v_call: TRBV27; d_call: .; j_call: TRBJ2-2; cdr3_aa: CASIANRVQGRTGELFF
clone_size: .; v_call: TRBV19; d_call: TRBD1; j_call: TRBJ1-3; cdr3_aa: CASSRDRSSGNTIYF
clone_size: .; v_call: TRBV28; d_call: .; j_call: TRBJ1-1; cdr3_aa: CASARPILNTEAFF
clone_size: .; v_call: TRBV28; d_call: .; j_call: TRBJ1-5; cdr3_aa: CASSLVTAGNQPQHF
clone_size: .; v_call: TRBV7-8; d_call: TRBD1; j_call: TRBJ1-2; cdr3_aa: CASSSGGGYTF
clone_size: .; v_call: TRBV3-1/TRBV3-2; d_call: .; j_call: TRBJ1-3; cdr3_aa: CASRGEGQGFRNTIYF
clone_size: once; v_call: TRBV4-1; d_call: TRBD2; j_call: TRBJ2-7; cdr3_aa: CASSQQASGSLYEQYF
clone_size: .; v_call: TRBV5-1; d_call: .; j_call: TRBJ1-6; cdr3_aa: CASSQGNSPLHF
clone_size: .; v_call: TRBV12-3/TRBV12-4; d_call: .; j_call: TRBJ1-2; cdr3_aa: CASNLGGEYGYTF
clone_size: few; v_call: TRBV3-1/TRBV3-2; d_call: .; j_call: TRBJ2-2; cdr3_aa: CASSPEGYLNTGELFF
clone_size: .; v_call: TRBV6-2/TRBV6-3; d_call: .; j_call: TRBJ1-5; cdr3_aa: CASSFENYSNQPQHF
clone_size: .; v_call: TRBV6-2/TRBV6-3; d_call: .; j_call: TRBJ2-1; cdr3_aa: CASTPGGDEQFF
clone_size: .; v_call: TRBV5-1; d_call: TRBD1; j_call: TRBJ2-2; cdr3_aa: CASSLDRVSGELFF
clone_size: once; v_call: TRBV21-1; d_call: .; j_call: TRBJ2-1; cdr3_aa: CASSTNPGTKGSNEQFF
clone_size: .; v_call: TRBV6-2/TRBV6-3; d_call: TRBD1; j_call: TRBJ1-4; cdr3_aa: CASSRAGGAEKLFF
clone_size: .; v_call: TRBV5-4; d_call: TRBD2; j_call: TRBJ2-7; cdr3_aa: CASSLLGTSGYEQYF
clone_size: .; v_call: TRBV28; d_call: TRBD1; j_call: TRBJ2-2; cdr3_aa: CASSLDRGYTGELFF
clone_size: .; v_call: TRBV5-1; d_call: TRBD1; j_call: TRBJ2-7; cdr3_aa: CASSLVVGQGYEQYF
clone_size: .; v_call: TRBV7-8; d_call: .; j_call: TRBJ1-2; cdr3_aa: CASSSSLPVEITNYGYTF
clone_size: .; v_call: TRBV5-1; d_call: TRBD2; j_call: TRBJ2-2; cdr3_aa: CASSSGTSGRSGELFF
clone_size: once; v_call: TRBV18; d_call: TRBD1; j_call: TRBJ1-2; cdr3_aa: CASSPPGQGLESGYTF
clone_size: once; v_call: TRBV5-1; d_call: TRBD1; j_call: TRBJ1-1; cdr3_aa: CASSFRTGANTEAFF
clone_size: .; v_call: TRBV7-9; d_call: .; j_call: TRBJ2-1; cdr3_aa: CASSWETSYNEQFF